This T cell receptor beta chain was found in a study of patients and donors after allogeneic stem cell transplantation. TCRdb re-analysed the RT-PCR reads in MiXCR, keeping a single row per CDR3 protein. The sample includes roughly 200,000 distinct CDR3 sequences, roughly 38% of them seen just once. Germline values: CDR1 MGHRA, CDR2 YSYEKL. This CDR3 has 17 amino acids. Trimming left V 4 bases short and J 7 bases short, with 26 bases between. The sequence was collected from a human donor who was either an allogeneic HSCT recipient or a stem cell or donor lymphocyte infusion donor (not recorded which). It is not recorded whose cells these are; they may come from a transplant donor. The source material was blood, either unsorted or a sorted T cell fraction (not recorded which). The rearrangement links TRBV4-1 to TRBJ2-7; the D gene is possibly TRBD2 (5 bases). Written as DNA, the CDR3 is TGCGCCAGCAGCCTCCCGGGGAAAACCGTTACTTTTGGGGAGCAGTACTTC. As protein: CASSLPGKTVTFGEQYF.